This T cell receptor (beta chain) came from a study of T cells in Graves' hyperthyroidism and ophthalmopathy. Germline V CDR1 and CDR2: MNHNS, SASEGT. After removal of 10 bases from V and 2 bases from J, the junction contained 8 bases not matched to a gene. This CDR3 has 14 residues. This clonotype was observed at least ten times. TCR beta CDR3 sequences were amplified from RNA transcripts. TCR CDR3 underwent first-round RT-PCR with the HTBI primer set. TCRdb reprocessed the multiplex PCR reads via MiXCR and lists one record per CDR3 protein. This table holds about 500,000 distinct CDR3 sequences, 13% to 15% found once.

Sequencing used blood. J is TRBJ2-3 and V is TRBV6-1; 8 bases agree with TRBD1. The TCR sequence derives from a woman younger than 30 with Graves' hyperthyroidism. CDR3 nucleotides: TGTGCCACCTCCGAGACAGGGGTCACAGATACGCAGTATTTT. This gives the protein CATSETGVTDTQYF.